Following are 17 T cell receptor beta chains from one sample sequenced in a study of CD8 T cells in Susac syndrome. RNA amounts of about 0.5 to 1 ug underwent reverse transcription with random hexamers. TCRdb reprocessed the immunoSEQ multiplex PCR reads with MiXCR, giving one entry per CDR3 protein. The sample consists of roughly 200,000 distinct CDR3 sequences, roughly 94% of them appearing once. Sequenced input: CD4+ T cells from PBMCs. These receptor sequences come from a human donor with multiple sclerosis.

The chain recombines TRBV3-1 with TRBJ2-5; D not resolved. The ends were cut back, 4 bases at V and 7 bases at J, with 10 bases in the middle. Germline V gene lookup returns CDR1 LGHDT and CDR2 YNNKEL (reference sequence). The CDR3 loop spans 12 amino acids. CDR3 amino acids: CASSLQLVTQYF. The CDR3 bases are TGTGCCAGCAGCCTCCAGCTTGTGACCCAGTACTTC.

The CDR3 spells CASSLYYSDTQYF. CDR3 nucleotide sequence: TGTGCCAGCAGCCTATATTACTCAGATACGCAGTATTTT. The chain has TRBV7-3 and TRBJ2-3, with unresolved D. Per the germline V gene, CDR1 is SGHTA and CDR2 is FQGTGA. The CDR3 covers 13 residues. The V and J ends lost 5 bases and 4 bases respectively, with 10 bases between them.

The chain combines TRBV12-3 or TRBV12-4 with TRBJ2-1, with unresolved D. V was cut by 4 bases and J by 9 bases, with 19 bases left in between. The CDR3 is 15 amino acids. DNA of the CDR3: TGTGCCAGCAGTTGGGGAAGGTTGGCGGCCGGTGAGCAGTTCTTC. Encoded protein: CASSWGRLAAGEQFF.

DNA of the CDR3: TGTGCCAGCAGTGGCCAGGGCGTCTACGAGCAGTACTTC. Its protein is CASSGQGVYEQYF. The V call is TRBV2, the J call TRBJ2-7; TRBD1 might be the D (5 bases). Germline V gene sequence: CDR1 SNHLY, CDR2 FYNNEI. The V gene lost 4 bases and the J gene lost 3 bases, with 10 bases spanning the gap. The CDR3 contains 13 residues.

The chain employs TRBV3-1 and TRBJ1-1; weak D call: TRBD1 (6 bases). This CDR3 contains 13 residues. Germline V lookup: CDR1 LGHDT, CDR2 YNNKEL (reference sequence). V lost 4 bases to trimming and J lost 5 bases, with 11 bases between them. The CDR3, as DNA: TGTGCCAGCAGCCCCAGGGGAGGGACTGAAGCTTTCTTT. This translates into CASSPRGGTEAFF. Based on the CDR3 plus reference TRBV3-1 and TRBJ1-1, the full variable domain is DTAVSQTPKYLVTQMGNDKSIKCEQNLGHDTMYWYKQDSKKFLKIMFSYNNKELIINETVPNRFSPKSPDKAHLNLHINSLELGDSAVYFCASSPRGGTEAFFGQGTRLTVV.

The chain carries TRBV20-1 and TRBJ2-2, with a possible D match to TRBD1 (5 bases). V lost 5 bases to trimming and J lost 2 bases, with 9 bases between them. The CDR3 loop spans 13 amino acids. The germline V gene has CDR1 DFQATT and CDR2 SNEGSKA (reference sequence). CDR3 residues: CSARQSNTGELFF. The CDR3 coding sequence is TGCAGTGCTCGACAGAGTAACACCGGGGAGCTGTTTTTT.

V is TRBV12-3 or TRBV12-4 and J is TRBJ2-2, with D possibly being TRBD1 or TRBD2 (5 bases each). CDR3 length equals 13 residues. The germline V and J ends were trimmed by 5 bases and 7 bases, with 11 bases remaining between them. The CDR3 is CASSQGVNGELFF. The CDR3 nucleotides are TGTGCCAGCAGTCAGGGAGTGAACGGGGAGCTGTTTTTT.

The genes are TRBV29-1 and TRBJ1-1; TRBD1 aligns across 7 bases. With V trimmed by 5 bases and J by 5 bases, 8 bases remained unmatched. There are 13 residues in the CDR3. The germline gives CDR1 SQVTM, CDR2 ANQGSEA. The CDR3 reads CSVYRGSGTEAFF. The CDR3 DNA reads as TGCAGCGTTTACAGGGGAAGTGGGACTGAAGCTTTCTTT. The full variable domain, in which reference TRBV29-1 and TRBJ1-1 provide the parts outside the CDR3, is SAVISQKPSRDICQRGTSLTIQCQVDSQVTMMFWYRQQPGQSLTLIATANQGSEATYESGFVIDKFPISRPNLTFSTLTVSNMSPEDSSIYLCSVYRGSGTEAFFGQGTRLTVV.

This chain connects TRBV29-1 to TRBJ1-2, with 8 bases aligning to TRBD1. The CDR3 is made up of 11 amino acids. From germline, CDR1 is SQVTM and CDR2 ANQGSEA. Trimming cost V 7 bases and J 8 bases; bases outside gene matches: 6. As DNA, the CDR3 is TGCAGCGCCGGACAGGGCGGCGGCTACACCTTC. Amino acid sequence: CSAGQGGGYTF.

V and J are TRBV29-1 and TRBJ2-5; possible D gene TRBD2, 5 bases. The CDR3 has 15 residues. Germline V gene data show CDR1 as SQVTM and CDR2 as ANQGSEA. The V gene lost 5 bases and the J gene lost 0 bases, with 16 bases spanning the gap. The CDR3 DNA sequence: TGCAGCGTTAAAGGACTTACGGGATACCAAGAGACCCAGTACTTC. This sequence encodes CSVKGLTGYQETQYF.

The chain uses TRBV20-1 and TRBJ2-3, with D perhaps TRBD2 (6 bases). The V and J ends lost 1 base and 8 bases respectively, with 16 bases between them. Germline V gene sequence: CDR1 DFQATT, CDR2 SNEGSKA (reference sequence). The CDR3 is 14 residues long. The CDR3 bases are TGCAGTGCTAGAGCGGGCGGGGAAATCTTTACGCAGTATTTT. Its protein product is CSARAGGEIFTQYF.

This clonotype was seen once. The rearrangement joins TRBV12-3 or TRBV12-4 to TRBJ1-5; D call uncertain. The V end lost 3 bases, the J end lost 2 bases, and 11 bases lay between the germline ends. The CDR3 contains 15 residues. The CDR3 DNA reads TGTGCCAGCAGTTTTCAGGCGGCGGGCAATCAGCCCCAGCATTTT. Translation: CASSFQAAGNQPQHF.

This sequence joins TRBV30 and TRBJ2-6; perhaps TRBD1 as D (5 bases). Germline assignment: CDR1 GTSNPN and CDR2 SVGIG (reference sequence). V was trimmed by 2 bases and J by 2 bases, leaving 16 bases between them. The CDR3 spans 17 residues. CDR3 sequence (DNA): TGTGCCTGGAGTCCCCAGTGGGGCCTGACTGGGGCCAACGTCCTGACTTTC. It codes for CAWSPQWGLTGANVLTF.

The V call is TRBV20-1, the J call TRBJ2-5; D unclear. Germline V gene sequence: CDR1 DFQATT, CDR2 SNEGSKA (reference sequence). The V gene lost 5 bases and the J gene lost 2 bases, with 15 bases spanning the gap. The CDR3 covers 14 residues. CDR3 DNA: TGCAGTGCTTCCCGGGCCGATGGACAAGAGACCCAGTACTTC. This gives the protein CSASRADGQETQYF.

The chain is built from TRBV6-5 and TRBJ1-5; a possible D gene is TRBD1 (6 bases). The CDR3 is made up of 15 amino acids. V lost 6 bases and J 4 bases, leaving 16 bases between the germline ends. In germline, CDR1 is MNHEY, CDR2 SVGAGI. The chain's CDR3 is CASSKGRGQNQPQHF. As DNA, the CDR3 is TGTGCCAGCAGCAAGGGACGGGGGCAGAATCAGCCCCAGCATTTT.

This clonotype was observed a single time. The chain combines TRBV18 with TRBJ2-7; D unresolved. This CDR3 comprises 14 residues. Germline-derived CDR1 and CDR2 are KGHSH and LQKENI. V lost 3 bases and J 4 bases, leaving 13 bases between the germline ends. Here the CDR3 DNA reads TGTGCCAGCTCACCGGGTCCCGGATATTACGAGCAGTACTTC. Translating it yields CASSPGPGYYEQYF.

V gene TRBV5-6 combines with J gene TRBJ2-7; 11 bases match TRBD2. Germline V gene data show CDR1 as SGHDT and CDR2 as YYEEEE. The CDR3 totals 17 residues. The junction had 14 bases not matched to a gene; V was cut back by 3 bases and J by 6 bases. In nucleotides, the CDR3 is TGTGCCAGCAGCTCACTAGCGGGGGCCAACGTAGGGGGCGAGCAGTACTTC. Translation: CASSSLAGANVGGEQYF. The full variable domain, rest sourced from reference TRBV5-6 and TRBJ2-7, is DAGVTQSPTHLIKTRGQQVTLRCSPKSGHDTVSWYQQALGQGPQFIFQYYEEEERQRGNFPDRFSGHQFPNYSSELNVNALLLGDSALYLCASSSLAGANVGGEQYFGPGTRLTVT.